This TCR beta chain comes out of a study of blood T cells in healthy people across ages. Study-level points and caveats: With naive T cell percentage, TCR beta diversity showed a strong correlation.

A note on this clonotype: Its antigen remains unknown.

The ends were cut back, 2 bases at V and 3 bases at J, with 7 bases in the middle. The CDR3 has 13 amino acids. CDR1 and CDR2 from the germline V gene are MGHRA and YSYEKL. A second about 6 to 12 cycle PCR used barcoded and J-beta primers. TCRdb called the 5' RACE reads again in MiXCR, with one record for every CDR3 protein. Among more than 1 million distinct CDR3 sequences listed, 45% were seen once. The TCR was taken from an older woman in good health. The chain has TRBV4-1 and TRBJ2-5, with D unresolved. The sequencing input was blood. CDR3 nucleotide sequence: TGCGCCAGCAGCCAAATGCCGGAAGAGACCCAGTACTTC. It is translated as CASSQMPEETQYF.